The T cell receptor beta chain under discussion was sequenced for a study of Ad26.COV2.S vaccination and SARS-CoV-2 variants. Study information: A participant enrolled in the COV1001 Ad26.COV2.S trial arm provided the sample. By the intramuscular route, Ad26.COV2.S was given once, or twice 56 days apart.

Germline lookup yields CDR1 LGHNA and CDR2 YNFKEQ. The CDR3 spans 15 residues. V was shortened by 10 bases and J by 4 bases, with 19 bases between the two germline ends. The protocol was immunoSEQ multiplex PCR, while the TCRdb copy is restricted to in-frame clones and leaves out a portion. Of roughly 250,000 clones in the sample, approximately 90% were seen once. Study-wide points: Non-spike TCR breadth showed similarity between vaccine and placebo recipients.

Treatment denoted: some 20 received Ad26.COV2.S at low or high dose, single or two shots; several received placebo; per-sample allocation not given. The samples were gathered on day 63 after the first injection of vaccine or placebo. An Ad26 vector carrying the Wuhan-strain SARS-CoV-2 spike served as the vaccine. Remarks on this clone: The target antigen is unknown.

The sequences come from peripheral blood, collected in a trial of Ad26.COV2.S vaccine versus placebo. The chain joins TRBV4-2 to TRBJ2-2; D possibly corresponds to TRBD2 (7 bases). This receptor was obtained from a person between 18 and 59 years old who received the Ad26.COV2.S COVID-19 vaccine or a placebo. The CDR3 region is CATRLGGGGTGELFF. Written as DNA, the CDR3 is TGTGCCACCAGGCTGGGGGGAGGGGGCACCGGGGAGCTGTTTTTT.